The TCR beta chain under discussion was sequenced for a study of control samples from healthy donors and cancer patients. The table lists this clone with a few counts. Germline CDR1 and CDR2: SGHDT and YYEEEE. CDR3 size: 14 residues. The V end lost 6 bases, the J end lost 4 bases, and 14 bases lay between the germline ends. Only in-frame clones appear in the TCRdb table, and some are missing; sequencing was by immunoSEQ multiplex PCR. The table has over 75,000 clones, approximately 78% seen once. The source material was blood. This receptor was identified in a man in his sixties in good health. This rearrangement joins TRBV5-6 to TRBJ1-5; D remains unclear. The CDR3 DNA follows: TGTGCCAGCAATTATGGGAGGTCGAATCAGCCCCAGCATTTT. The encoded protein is CASNYGRSNQPQHF. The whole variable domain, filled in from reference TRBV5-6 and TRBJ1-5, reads DAGVTQSPTHLIKTRGQQVTLRCSPKSGHDTVSWYQQALGQGPQFIFQYYEEEERQRGNFPDRFSGHQFPNYSSELNVNALLLGDSALYLCASNYGRSNQPQHFGDGTRLSIL.